The 11 T cell receptor beta chains below all came from one sample that was sequenced in a study of cytomegalovirus exposure and HLA in healthy donors. The PCR had 60 Vbeta and 13 Jbeta primers. Produced via immunoSEQ multiplex PCR; TCRdb's table is partial and in-frame only. The sample includes 150,000 to 200,000 clones, roughly 85% of them seen just once. Sequencing input: PBMCs. The receptors were gathered from a woman in her forties or fifties in good health and CMV-seronegative.

The rearrangement joins TRBV19 to TRBJ1-5; possibly TRBD1 for D (6 bases). The V end lost 2 bases, the J end lost 0 bases, and 17 bases lay between the germline ends. The germline gives CDR1 LNHDA, CDR2 SQIVND (reference sequence). The CDR3 spans 18 residues. The CDR3 DNA follows: TGTGCCAGTAGTATAAACCGACAGGCGCGCCTTAGCAATCAGCCCCAGCATTTT. It codes for CASSINRQARLSNQPQHF.

V and J are TRBV5-4 and TRBJ2-3; a possible D gene is TRBD2 (6 bases). The germline V gene has CDR1 SGHNT and CDR2 YYREEE (reference sequence). This CDR3 is built from 15 residues. With 0 bases removed from V and 6 bases from J, the gap between germline ends came to 14 bases. CDR3 protein: CASSLAVGRGDTQYF. Here the CDR3 DNA reads TGTGCCAGCAGCTTGGCCGTCGGCCGGGGGGATACGCAGTATTTT.

The gene calls are TRBV5-8 and TRBJ1-4; D may be TRBD1 (6 bases). V lost 3 bases, J lost 6 bases, and 12 bases lay in between. The CDR3 is 14 amino acids. The germline gives CDR1 SGHTS, CDR2 YDEGEE. DNA for the CDR3: TGTGCCAGCAGCTCGGGACACGGGGATGAAAAACTGTTTTTT. It is translated as CASSSGHGDEKLFF.

The V call is TRBV5-1, the J call TRBJ2-1; D may be TRBD1 (5 bases). The V end lost 3 bases, the J end lost 2 bases, and 6 bases lay between the germline ends. This CDR3 spans 13 amino acids. The V gene's germline CDR1 is SGHRS and CDR2 YFSETQ. The CDR3 nucleotides read TGCGCCAGCAGCTGGGGCGCCTACAATGAGCAGTTCTTC. This sequence encodes CASSWGAYNEQFF.

The chain combines TRBV11-2 with TRBJ1-3, with 8 bases that match TRBD1. J was trimmed by 3 bases and V by 5 bases; bases with no gene match: 3. Germline assignment: CDR1 SGHAT and CDR2 FQNNGV. The CDR3 has 14 residues. CDR3 loop: CASSADRGGNTIYF. CDR3 in DNA: TGTGCCAGCAGCGCCGACAGGGGTGGAAACACCATATATTTT.

This chain uses TRBV6-1 with TRBJ1-2; D might be TRBD1 (6 bases). Trimming stripped 7 bases from V and 7 bases from J, with 19 bases between. This CDR3 has 14 amino acids. Germline assignment: CDR1 MNHNS and CDR2 SASEGT. The CDR3 bases are TGTGCCAGCACTATGCCTGGTGGGGGCGGTGGCTACACCTTC. Translation: CASTMPGGGGGYTF.

This CDR3 reads CSVDQQEKNTEAFF. The CDR3 DNA reads as TGCAGCGTCGATCAACAGGAGAAAAACACTGAAGCTTTCTTT. The gene calls are TRBV29-1 and TRBJ1-1; D might be TRBD1 (5 bases). V was cut by 6 bases and J by 2 bases, with 16 bases left in between. This CDR3 region has 14 residues. Germline V lookup: CDR1 SQVTM, CDR2 ANQGSEA. Full variable domain (rest looked up from reference TRBV29-1 and TRBJ1-1): SAVISQKPSRDICQRGTSLTIQCQVDSQVTMMFWYRQQPGQSLTLIATANQGSEATYESGFVIDKFPISRPNLTFSTLTVSNMSPEDSSIYLCSVDQQEKNTEAFFGQGTRLTVV.

The genes are TRBV6-1 and TRBJ2-5, with D perhaps matching TRBD2 (5 bases). Near its end, the DNA agrees better with TRBJ2-7, so the J call may be wrong. CDR3 length equals 13 residues. Per germline, CDR1 MNHNS and CDR2 SASEGT. The CDR3 region is CASKDLAHYEQYF. The DNA for the CDR3 is TGTGCCAGCAAAGACTTAGCGCACTACGAGCAGTACTTC.

The gene calls are TRBV7-9 and TRBJ1-2, with 9 bases aligning to TRBD1. Germline loops: CDR1 SEHNR, CDR2 FQNEAQ (reference sequence). The CDR3 has 17 amino acids. Trimming took 1 base from V and 0 from J; bases not matched to a gene: 6. This CDR3 reads CASSLGGGQGANYGYTF. CDR3 sequence (DNA): TGTGCCAGCAGCTTAGGAGGGGGACAGGGCGCTAACTATGGCTACACCTTC. The full variable domain, completed using reference TRBV7-9 and TRBJ1-2, is DTGVSQNPRHKITKRGQNVTFRCDPISEHNRLYWYRQTLGQGPEFLTYFQNEAQLEKSRLLSDRFSAERPKGSFSTLEIQRTEQGDSAMYLCASSLGGGQGANYGYTFGSGTRLTVV.

The genes are TRBV6-5 and TRBJ2-3, with 7 bases matching TRBD1. Losses at the gene ends were 7 bases for V and 9 bases for J; bases not matched to a gene: 13. Germline CDR1 reads MNHEY; CDR2 reads SVGAGI. CDR3 size: 14 residues. The CDR3 is CASTSFGDSLTQYF. CDR3 nucleotide sequence: TGTGCCAGCACCTCCTTCGGGGACAGCCTCACGCAGTATTTT.

This chain joins TRBV6-6 and TRBJ1-5, with TRBD1 as a possible D gene (5 bases). CDR3 length: 15 amino acids. Germline-derived CDR1 and CDR2 are MNHNY and SVGAGI (reference sequence). V gave up 4 bases and J gave up 2 bases, with 12 bases separating them. The CDR3 here is CASSFAGGGNQPQHF. The CDR3 DNA is TGTGCCAGCAGTTTCGCCGGGGGGGGCAATCAGCCCCAGCATTTT.